The source of this TCR beta chain is a study of blood T cell repertoires in COVID-19. Study as a whole: T cells, B-cell-depleted T cells, or PBMCs supplied cDNA or gDNA.

This clone was found a few times. CDR3 size: 14 residues. Trimming cost V 8 bases and J 1 base, with 15 bases left between them. From germline, CDR1 is SNHLY and CDR2 FYNNEI. Researchers sorted participants into cohorts using their self-reported clinical history. The authors' processing: Nucleated cell number was recorded as an estimate derived from reference gene primer amplification. The protocol was immunoSEQ multiplex PCR, while the TCRdb copy is restricted to in-frame clones and leaves out a portion. V and J calls and clone size are given by that table; D and trimming were obtained from the DNA. The sample includes 120,000 to 150,000 clones, roughly 84% seen only once; the top ten take about 4%.

Input material: PBMCs or T cells enriched from blood (not recorded which). The J gene is TRBJ2-7, the V gene TRBV2; D possibly corresponds to TRBD2 (6 bases). The sequence came from a man between 50 and 59 years old in a cohort exposed to, infected with or recovered from COVID-19 (not recorded which). The CDR3 loop reads CASGGLRGSYEQYF. The CDR3 region has the DNA TGTGCCAGCGGAGGACTGCGGGGTTCCTACGAGCAGTACTTC.